The rows below give T cell receptor beta chains drawn from one sample of a study of response to subunit inactivated influenza vaccine. TCRdb re-analysed the RT-PCR reads in MiXCR, keeping a single row per CDR3 protein. The sample includes 530,000 or so distinct CDR3 sequences, about 25% of them seen just once. Material: CD4+ T cells sorted from PBMCs, obtained approximately 5 days after vaccination. These receptors all stem from a man aged 45-65 years who received an inactivated influenza vaccine. The CDR3 runs from the conserved cysteine through the conserved F or W. Size tells how often a clone was seen (once, few, many) or the class of an expanded clone, and some rows leave it out.

j_gene: TRBJ2-2
abundance: few
v_gene: TRBV2
CDR3aa: CASSEVTGIGLNTGELFF

j_gene: TRBJ2-7
abundance: NA
v_gene: TRBV20-1
CDR3aa: CSARRDRGPHEQYF

j_gene: TRBJ2-1
abundance: NA
v_gene: TRBV3-1
CDR3aa: CASSSLRQGQSYNEQFF

j_gene: TRBJ1-5
abundance: NA
v_gene: TRBV6-5
CDR3aa: CASSYRTGPHQPQHF

j_gene: TRBJ2-6
abundance: few
v_gene: TRBV12-3/TRBV12-4
CDR3aa: CASLRGATSGANVLTF

j_gene: TRBJ2-2
abundance: few
v_gene: TRBV6-5
CDR3aa: CASSSTSGRAYTGELFF

j_gene: TRBJ2-2
abundance: few
v_gene: TRBV24-1
CDR3aa: CATSSRTDSNTGELFF

j_gene: TRBJ2-7
abundance: NA
v_gene: TRBV20-1
CDR3aa: CSAPNPIGTGRPYEQYF

j_gene: TRBJ2-5
abundance: NA
v_gene: TRBV6-1
CDR3aa: CASNRGQHQETQYF

j_gene: TRBJ2-4
abundance: NA
v_gene: TRBV30
CDR3aa: CAWSPPPKGAKNIQYF

j_gene: TRBJ2-7
abundance: NA
v_gene: TRBV20-1
CDR3aa: CSASTGTTSYEQYF

j_gene: TRBJ2-7
abundance: once
v_gene: TRBV7-9
CDR3aa: CASSAPGTGFYEQYF

j_gene: TRBJ2-5
abundance: NA
v_gene: TRBV6-5
CDR3aa: CASSYSRVPGGPLQETQYF

j_gene: TRBJ2-1
abundance: few
v_gene: TRBV6-2/TRBV6-3
CDR3aa: CASSPTSGRASEQFF

j_gene: TRBJ2-1
abundance: many
v_gene: TRBV12-3/TRBV12-4
CDR3aa: CASSLRDRGREQFF

j_gene: TRBJ1-6
abundance: NA
v_gene: TRBV4-2
CDR3aa: CASSQDQRYSPLHF